These 5 T cell receptor beta chains came from one sample sequenced in a study of blood T cell repertoires in COVID-19. Sequencing was performed with immunoSEQ multiplex PCR; in TCRdb, only in-frame clones are kept and a portion is missing. The table records about 180,000 clones, approximately 86% of them present only once. The specimen was peripheral blood. The receptors shown here come from an elderly woman with active or convalescent COVID-19.

CDR3 residues: CASSPRTGAADTQYF. The DNA of the CDR3 is TGTGCCAGCAGTCCACGGACAGGGGCGGCAGATACGCAGTATTTT. V gene TRBV6-5 combines with J gene TRBJ2-3; the match to TRBD1 covers 9 bases. The germline gives CDR1 MNHEY, CDR2 SVGAGI. V trimming: 5 bases; J trimming: 4 bases; junction bases outside the gene matches: 7. The CDR3 has 15 residues.

This clone was found once. This chain links TRBV19 with TRBJ2-3; D might be TRBD1 (5 bases). Trimming took 5 bases from V and 4 from J, leaving 13 bases between them. The germline CDR1 and CDR2 sequences are LNHDA and SQIVND (reference sequence). CDR3 length: 14 amino acids. CDR3 region: CASSPGHGADTQYF. The CDR3 nucleotides are TGTGCCAGTAGTCCAGGGCATGGGGCAGATACGCAGTATTTT.

This clone occurred once. The chain combines TRBV24-1 with TRBJ2-1; the match to TRBD1 covers 11 bases. Germline V gene lookup returns CDR1 KGHDR and CDR2 SFDVKD. CDR3 length: 16 amino acids. J was trimmed by 7 bases and V by 5 bases; bases with no gene match: 9. The CDR3 nucleotides read TGTGCCACCAGTGGCCCCGAGGGGACAGGGGGGAATGAGCAGTTCTTC. Its translation is CATSGPEGTGGNEQFF.

The rearrangement uses TRBV6-2 or TRBV6-3 and TRBJ2-1; 8 bases fit TRBD1. The J segment lost 5 bases and the V segment lost 0 bases, leaving 6 bases of the junction unmatched. CDR3 size: 16 residues. Germline V gene sequence: CDR1 MNHEY, CDR2 SVGEGT. DNA of the CDR3: TGTGCCAGCAGTTACTCCGGGACAGGACTAAACAATGAGCAGTTCTTC. Its translation: CASSYSGTGLNNEQFF.

The rearrangement links TRBV3-1 (or the pseudogene TRBV3-2) to TRBJ2-1; D may be TRBD2 (6 bases). V shed 3 bases and J shed 5 bases, with 23 bases lying between them. This CDR3 is 18 amino acids long. Germline assignment: CDR1 LGHDT and CDR2 YNNKEL (reference sequence). The CDR3 region has the DNA TGTGCCAGCAGCCACCGCCCGAGGTCGAGCGGGCCCCACAATGAGCAGTTCTTC. Protein sequence: CASSHRPRSSGPHNEQFF.